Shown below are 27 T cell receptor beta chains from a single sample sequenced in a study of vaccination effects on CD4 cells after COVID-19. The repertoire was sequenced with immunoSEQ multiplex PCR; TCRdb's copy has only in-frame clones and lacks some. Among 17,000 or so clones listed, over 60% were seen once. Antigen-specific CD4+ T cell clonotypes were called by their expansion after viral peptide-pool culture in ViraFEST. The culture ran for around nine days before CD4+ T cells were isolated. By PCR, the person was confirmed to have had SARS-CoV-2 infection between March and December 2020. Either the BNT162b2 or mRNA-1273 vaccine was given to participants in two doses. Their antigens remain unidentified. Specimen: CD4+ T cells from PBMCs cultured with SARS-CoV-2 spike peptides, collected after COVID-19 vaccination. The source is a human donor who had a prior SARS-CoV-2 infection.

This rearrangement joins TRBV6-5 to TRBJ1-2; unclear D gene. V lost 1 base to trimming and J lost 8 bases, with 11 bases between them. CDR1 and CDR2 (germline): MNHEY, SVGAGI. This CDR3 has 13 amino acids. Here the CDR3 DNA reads TGTGCCAGCAGTTACTACCCGGGTGAGGGCTACACCTTC. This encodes CASSYYPGEGYTF.

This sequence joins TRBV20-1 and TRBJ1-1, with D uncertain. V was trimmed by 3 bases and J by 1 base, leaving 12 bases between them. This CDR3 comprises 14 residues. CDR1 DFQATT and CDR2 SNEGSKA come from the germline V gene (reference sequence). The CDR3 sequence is CSASYGEPNTEAFF. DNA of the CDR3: TGCAGTGCTAGTTATGGGGAACCGAACACTGAAGCTTTCTTT.

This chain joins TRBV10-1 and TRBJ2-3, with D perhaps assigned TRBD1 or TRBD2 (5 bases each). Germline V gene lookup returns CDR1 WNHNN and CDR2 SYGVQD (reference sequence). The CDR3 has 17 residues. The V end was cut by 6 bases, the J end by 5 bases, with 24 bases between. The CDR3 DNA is TGCGCCAGCAGAAAAAGGAGGTTCGGGACCCGGGGAGATACGCAGTATTTT. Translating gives CASRKRRFGTRGDTQYF.

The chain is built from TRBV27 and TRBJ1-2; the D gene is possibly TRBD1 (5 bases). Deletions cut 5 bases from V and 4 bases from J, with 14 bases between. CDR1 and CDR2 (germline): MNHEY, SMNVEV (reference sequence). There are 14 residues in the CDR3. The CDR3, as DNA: TGTGCCAGCAGTCGGGGGGGACTGCCCTATGGCTACACCTTC. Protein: CASSRGGLPYGYTF.

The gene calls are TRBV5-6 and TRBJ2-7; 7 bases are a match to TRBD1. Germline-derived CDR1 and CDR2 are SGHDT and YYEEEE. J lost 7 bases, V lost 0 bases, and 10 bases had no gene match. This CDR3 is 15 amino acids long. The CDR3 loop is CASSLGAGRGLEQYF. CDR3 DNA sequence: TGTGCCAGCAGCTTGGGGGCCGGAAGGGGGCTGGAGCAGTACTTC.

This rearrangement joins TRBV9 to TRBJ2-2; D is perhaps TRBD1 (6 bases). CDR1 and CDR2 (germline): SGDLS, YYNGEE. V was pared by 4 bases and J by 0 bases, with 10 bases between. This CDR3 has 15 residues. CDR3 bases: TGTGCCAGCAGCAGACAGGTCTCGAACACCGGGGAGCTGTTTTTT. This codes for CASSRQVSNTGELFF.

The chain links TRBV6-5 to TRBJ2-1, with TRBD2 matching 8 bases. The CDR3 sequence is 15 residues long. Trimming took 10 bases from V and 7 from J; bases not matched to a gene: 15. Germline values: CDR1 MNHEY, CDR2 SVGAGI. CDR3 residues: CATTQTGGAWNEQFF. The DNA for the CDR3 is TGTGCCACTACGCAAACCGGGGGGGCCTGGAATGAGCAGTTCTTC.

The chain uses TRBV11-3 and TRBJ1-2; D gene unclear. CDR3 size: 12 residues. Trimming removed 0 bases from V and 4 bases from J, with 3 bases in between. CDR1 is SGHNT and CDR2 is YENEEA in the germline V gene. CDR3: CASSLEGYGYTF. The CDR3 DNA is TGTGCCAGCAGCTTAGAAGGCTATGGCTACACCTTC.

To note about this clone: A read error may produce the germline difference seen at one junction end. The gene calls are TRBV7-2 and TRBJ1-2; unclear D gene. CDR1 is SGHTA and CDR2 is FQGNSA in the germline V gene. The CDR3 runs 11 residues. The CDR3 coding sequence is TGTGCCAGCAGCCCGGCGGTCGGGTCCTTCTTC. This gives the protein CASSPAVGSFF.

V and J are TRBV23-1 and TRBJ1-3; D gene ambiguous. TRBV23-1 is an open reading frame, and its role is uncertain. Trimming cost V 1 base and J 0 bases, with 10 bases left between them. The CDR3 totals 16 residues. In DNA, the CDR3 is TGCGCCAGCAGTCAATTGAACGGGAACTCTGGAAACACCATATATTTT. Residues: CASSQLNGNSGNTIYF.

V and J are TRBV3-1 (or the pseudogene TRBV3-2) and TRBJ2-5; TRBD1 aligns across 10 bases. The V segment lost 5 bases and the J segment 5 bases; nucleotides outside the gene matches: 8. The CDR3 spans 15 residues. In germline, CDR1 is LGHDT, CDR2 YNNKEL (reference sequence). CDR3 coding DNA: TGTGCCAGCAGCTACCTCGGGACAGGGGTGGAGACCCAGTACTTC. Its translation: CASSYLGTGVETQYF.

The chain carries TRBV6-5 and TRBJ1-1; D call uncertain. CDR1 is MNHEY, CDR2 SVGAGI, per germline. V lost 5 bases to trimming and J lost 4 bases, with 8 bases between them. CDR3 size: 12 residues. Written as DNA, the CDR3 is TGTGCCAGCAGTCGGACGGGCACTGAAGCTTTCTTT. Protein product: CASSRTGTEAFF.

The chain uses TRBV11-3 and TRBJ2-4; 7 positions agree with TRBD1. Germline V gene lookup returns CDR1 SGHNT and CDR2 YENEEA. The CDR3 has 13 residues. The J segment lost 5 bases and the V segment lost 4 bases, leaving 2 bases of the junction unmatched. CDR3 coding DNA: TGTGCCAGCAGCTGGGACAGAGAAAACATTCAGTACTTC. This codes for CASSWDRENIQYF.

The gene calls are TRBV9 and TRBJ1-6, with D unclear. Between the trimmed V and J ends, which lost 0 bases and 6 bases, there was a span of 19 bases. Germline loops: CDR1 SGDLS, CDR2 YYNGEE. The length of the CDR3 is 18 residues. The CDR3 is CASSVGSGGSTGNSPLHF. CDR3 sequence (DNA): TGTGCCAGCAGCGTAGGGTCGGGAGGGTCCACCGGTAATTCACCCCTCCACTTT.

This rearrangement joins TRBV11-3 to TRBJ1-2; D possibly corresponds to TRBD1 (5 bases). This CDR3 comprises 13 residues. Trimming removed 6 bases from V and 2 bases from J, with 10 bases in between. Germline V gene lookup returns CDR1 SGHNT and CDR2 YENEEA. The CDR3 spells CASRRRGNYGYTF. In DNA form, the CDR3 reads TGTGCCAGCAGGCGGCGGGGGAACTATGGCTACACCTTC.

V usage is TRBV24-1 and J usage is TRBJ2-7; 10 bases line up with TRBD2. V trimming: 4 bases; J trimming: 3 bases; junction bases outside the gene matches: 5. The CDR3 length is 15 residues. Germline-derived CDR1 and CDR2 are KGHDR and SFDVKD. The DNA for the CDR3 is TGTGCCACCAGTGACAGGACTAGCGGCCACTACGAGCAGTACTTC. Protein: CATSDRTSGHYEQYF.

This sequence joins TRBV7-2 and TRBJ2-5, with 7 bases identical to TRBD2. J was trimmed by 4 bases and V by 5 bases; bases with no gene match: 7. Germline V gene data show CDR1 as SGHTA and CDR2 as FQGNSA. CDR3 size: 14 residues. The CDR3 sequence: CASSPGGGVETQYF. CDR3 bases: TGTGCCAGCAGCCCCGGGGGAGGGGTAGAGACCCAGTACTTC.

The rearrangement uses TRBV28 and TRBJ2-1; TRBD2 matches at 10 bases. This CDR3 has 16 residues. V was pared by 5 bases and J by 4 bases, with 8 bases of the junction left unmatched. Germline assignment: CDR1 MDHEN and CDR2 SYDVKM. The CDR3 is CASSEVAGGVYNEQFF. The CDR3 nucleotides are TGTGCCAGCAGTGAAGTAGCGGGAGGAGTGTACAATGAGCAGTTCTTC.

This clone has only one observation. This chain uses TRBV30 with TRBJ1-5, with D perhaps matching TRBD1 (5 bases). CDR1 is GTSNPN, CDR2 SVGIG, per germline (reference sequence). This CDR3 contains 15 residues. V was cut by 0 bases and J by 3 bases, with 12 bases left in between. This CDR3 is CAWSVPGTLNQPQHF. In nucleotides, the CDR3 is TGTGCCTGGAGTGTTCCTGGGACCCTCAATCAGCCCCAGCATTTT.

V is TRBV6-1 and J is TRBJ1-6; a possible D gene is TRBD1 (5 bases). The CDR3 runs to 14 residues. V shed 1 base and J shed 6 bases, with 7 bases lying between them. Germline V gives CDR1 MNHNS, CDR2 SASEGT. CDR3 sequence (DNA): TGTGCCAGCAGTGAAGTAGGGGTTAATTCACCCCTCCACTTT. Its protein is CASSEVGVNSPLHF.

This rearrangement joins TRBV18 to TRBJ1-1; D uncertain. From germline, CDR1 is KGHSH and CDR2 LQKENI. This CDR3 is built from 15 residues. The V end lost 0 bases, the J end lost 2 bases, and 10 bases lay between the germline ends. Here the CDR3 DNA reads TGTGCCAGCTCACCACCTATCGCAAGAAACACTGAAGCTTTCTTT. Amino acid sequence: CASSPPIARNTEAFF.

This chain's CDR3 is CASSSQAGVNEQFF. The CDR3, as DNA: TGTGCCAGCTCGTCGCAAGCGGGGGTCAATGAGCAGTTCTTC. The rearrangement uses TRBV18 and TRBJ2-1, with 8 nucleotides matching TRBD2. CDR3 length: 14 amino acids. Per the germline V gene, CDR1 is KGHSH and CDR2 is LQKENI. V gave up 6 bases and J gave up 6 bases; unmatched junction bases: 7.

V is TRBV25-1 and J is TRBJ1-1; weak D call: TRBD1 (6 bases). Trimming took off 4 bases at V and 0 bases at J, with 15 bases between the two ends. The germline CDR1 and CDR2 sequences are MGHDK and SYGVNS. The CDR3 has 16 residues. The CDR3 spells CASSGGGGRMNTEAFF. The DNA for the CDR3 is TGTGCCAGCAGTGGGGGAGGGGGAAGGATGAACACTGAAGCTTTCTTT.

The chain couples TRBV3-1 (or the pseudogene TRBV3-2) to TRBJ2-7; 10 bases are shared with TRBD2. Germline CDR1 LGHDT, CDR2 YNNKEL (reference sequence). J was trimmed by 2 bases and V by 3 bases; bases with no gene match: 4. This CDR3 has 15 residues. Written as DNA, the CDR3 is TGTGCCAGCAGCCAGCCCGGGACTAGCGCCTACGAGCAGTACTTC. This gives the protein CASSQPGTSAYEQYF.

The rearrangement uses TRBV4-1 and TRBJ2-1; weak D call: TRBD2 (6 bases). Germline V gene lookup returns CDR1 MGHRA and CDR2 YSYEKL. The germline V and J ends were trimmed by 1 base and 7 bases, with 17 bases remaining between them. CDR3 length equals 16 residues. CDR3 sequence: CASSQVGLLARNEQFF. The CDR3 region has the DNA TGCGCCAGCAGCCAAGTTGGCCTACTAGCAAGGAATGAGCAGTTCTTC.

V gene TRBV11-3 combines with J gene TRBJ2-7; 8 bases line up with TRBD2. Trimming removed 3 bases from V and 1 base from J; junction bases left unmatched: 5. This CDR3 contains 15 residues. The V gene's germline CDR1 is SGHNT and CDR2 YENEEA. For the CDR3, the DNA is TGTGCCAGCAGCTTCTTGTTAGCGGGATCCTACGAGCAGTACTTC. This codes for CASSFLLAGSYEQYF.

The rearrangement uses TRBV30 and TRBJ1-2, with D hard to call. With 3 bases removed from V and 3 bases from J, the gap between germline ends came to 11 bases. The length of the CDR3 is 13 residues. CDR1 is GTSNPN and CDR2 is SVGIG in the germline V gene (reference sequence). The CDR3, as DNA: TGTGCCTGGAGGCGCCGCACAGACTATGGCTACACCTTC. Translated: CAWRRRTDYGYTF. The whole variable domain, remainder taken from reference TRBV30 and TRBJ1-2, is SQTIHQWPATLVQPVGSPLSLECTVEGTSNPNLYWYRQAAGRGLQLLFYSVGIGQISSEVPQNLSASRPQDRQFILSSKKLLLSDSGFYLCAWRRRTDYGYTFGSGTRLTVV.